A selection of T cell receptor beta chains follows, all from one sample in a study of shared clonotypes between healthy human individuals. Generated by immunoSEQ multiplex PCR, the TCRdb table keeps only in-frame clones and is missing some. The repertoire holds around 990,000 clones, with roughly 80% as singletons. Sequenced input: memory CD4+ T cells from PBMCs. The receptors originated from a man aged 18 to 35 in good health. Some clones in this sample may be carry-over from other donors' samples. Each CDR3 is given with its conserved first and last residue. Fields, in order: V gene, clone size, D gene, J gene, CDR3 protein, CDR3 DNA. D genes are given only for firm matches. Clone size is given for some rows only: seen once, a few or many times, or a class if the clone is expanded.

V: TRBV4-1; size: .; D: .; J: TRBJ2-6; CDR3: CASSQASGRGAGANVLTF; DNA: TGCGCCAGCAGCCAAGCATCGGGGAGAGGGGCTGGGGCCAACGTCCTGACTTTC
V: TRBV6-5; size: .; D: .; J: TRBJ2-5; CDR3: CASSYPFGETQYF; DNA: TGTGCCAGCAGTTACCCCTTTGGAGAGACCCAGTACTTC
V: TRBV2; size: few; D: .; J: TRBJ1-5; CDR3: CASSPTGFSGNQPQHF; DNA: TGTGCCAGCAGTCCCACAGGGTTTAGCGGCAATCAGCCCCAGCATTTT
V: TRBV9; size: .; D: .; J: TRBJ2-7; CDR3: CASSRYDREVNEQYF; DNA: TGTGCCAGCAGCCGCTATGACAGGGAGGTCAACGAGCAGTACTTC
V: TRBV18; size: .; D: .; J: TRBJ2-7; CDR3: CASSPILGLSHEQYF; DNA: TGTGCCAGCTCACCCATTCTCGGCCTGTCCCACGAGCAGTACTTC
V: TRBV5-1; size: .; D: .; J: TRBJ1-3; CDR3: CASSLGQGNGNTIYF; DNA: TGCGCCAGCAGCTTGGGTCAGGGGAATGGAAACACCATATATTTT
V: TRBV5-6; size: few; D: .; J: TRBJ1-2; CDR3: CASSLGRGYGYTF; DNA: TGTGCCAGCAGCTTGGGGCGCGGGTATGGCTACACCTTC
V: TRBV7-9; size: once; D: .; J: TRBJ2-3; CDR3: CASSSPSTDTQYF; DNA: TGTGCCAGCAGCTCACCCAGCACAGATACGCAGTATTTT
V: TRBV9; size: few; D: TRBD2; J: TRBJ2-5; CDR3: CASSVAPPAGVTSGRKETQYF; DNA: TGTGCCAGCAGCGTAGCTCCCCCAGCGGGAGTGACGTCTGGAAGGAAAGAGACCCAGTACTTC
V: TRBV5-6; size: .; D: TRBD2; J: TRBJ2-5; CDR3: CASGRAGETQYF; DNA: TGTGCCAGCGGGAGGGCCGGGGAGACCCAGTACTTC